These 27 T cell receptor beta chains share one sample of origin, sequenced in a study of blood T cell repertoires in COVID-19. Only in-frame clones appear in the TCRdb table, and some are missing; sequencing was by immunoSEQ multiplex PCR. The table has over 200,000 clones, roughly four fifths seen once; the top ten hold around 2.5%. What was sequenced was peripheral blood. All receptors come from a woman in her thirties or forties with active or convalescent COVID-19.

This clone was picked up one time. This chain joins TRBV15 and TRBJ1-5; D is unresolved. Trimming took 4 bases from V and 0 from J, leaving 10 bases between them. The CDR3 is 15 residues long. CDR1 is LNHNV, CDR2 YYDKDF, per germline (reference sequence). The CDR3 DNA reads TGTGCCACCAGCAAGGGAGAATATAGCAATCAGCCCCAGCATTTT. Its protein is CATSKGEYSNQPQHF. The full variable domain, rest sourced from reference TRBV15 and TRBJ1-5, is DAMVIQNPRYQVTQFGKPVTLSCSQTLNHNVMYWYQQKSSQAPKLLFHYYDKDFNNEADTPDNFQSRRPNTSFCFLDIRSPGLGDTAMYLCATSKGEYSNQPQHFGDGTRLSIL.

CDR3 sequence: CATSPGNTIYF. CDR3 coding DNA: TGTGCCACCAGTCCGGGAAACACCATATATTTT. The chain combines TRBV24-1 with TRBJ1-3; D not resolved. Germline CDR1 is KGHDR and CDR2 is SFDVKD. The CDR3 is 11 amino acids. V lost 6 bases and J 4 bases, leaving 3 bases between the germline ends.

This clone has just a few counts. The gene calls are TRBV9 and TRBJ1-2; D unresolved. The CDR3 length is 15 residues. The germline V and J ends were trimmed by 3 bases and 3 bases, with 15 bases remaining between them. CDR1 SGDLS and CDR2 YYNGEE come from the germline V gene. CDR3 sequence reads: CASSDSTGGDYGYTF. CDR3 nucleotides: TGTGCCAGCAGCGACTCGACCGGAGGTGACTATGGCTACACCTTC.

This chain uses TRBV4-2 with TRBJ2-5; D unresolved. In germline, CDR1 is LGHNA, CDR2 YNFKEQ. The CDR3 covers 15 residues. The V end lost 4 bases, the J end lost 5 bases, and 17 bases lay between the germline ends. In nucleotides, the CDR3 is TGTGCCAGCAGCCCCCAATTCCAGGTTCGGGAGACCCAGTACTTC. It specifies CASSPQFQVRETQYF.

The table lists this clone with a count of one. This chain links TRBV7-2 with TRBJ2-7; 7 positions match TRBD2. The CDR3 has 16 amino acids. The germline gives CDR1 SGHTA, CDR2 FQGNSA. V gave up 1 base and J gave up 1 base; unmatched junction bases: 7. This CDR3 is CASSLGPTSESYEQYF. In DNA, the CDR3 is TGTGCCAGCAGCTTAGGCCCAACTAGCGAGTCCTACGAGCAGTACTTC.

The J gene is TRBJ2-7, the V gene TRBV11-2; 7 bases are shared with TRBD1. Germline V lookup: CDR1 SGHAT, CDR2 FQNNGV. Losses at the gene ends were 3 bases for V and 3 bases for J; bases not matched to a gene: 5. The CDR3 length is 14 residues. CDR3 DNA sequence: TGTGCCAGCAGCTTGGAGCGGACAGGCTACGAGCAGTACTTC. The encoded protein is CASSLERTGYEQYF.

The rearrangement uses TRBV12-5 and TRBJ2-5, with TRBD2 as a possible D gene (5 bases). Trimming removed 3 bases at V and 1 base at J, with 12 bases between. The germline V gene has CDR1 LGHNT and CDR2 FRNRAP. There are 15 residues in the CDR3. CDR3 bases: TGTGCTAGTGGTTTTCGGGCTAGCCCCCAAGAGACCCAGTACTTC. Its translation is CASGFRASPQETQYF.

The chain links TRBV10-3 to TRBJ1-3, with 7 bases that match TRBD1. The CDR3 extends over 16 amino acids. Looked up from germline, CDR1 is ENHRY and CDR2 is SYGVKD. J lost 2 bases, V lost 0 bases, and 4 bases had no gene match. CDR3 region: CAISESQGVTGNTIYF. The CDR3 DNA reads TGTGCCATCAGTGAGTCGCAGGGGGTGACTGGAAACACCATATATTTT.

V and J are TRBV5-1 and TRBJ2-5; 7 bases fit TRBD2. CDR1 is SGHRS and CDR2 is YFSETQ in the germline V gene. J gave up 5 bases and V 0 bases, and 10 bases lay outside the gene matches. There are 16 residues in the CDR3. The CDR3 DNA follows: TGCGCCAGCAGCTTGGCCCCCCCTAGCGGTTTGGAGACCCAGTACTTC. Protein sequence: CASSLAPPSGLETQYF.

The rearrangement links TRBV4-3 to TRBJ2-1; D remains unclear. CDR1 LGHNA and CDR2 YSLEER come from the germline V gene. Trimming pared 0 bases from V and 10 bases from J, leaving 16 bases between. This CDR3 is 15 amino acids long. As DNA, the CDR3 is TGCGCCAGCAGCCAAGATTATACTTCTCGCGGCGAGCAGTTCTTC. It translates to CASSQDYTSRGEQFF.

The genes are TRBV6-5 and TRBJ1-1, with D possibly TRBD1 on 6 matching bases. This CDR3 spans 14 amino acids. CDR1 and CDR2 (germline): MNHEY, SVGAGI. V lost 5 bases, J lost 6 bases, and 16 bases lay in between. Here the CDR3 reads CASSLGRGRAEAFF. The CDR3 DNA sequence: TGTGCCAGCAGTCTCGGCAGGGGAAGGGCTGAAGCTTTCTTT.

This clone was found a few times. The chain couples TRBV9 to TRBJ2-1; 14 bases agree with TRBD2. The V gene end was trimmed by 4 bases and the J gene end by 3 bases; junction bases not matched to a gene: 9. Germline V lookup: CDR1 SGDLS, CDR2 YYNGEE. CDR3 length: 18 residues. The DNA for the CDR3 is TGTGCCAGCAGCCCCCGGACTAGCGGGAGGCCGGGCTACAATGAGCAGTTCTTC. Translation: CASSPRTSGRPGYNEQFF.

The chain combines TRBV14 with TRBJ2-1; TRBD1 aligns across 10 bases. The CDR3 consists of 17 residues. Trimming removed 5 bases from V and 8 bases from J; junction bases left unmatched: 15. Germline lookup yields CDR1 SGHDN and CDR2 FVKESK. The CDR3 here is CASSEGANRDRGYEQFF. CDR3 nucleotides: TGTGCCAGCAGCGAAGGCGCTAACCGGGACAGGGGCTATGAGCAGTTCTTC.

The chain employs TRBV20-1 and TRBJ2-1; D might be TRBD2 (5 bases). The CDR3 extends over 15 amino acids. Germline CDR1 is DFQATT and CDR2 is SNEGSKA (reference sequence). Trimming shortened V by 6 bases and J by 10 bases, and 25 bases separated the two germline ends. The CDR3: CSASSLLAQSGEQFF. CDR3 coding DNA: TGCAGTGCGAGTAGTCTCCTAGCTCAATCTGGGGAGCAGTTCTTC.

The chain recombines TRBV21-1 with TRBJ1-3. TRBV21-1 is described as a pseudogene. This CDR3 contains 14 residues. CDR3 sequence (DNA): TGTGCCAGCAGCATTTTTAATGGGGGGGACACCATATATTTT. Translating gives CASSIFNGGDTIYF.

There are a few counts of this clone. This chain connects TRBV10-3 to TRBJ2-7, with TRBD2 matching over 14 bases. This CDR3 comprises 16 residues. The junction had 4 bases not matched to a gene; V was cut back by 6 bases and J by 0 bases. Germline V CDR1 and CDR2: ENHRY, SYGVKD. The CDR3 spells CAISGLAGGNSYEQYF. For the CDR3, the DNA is TGTGCCATCAGCGGACTAGCGGGGGGAAACTCCTACGAGCAGTACTTC.

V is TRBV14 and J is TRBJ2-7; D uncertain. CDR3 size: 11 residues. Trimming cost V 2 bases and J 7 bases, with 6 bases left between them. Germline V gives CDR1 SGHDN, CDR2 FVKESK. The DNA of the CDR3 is TGTGCCAGCAGCCAAAACGGGGAGCAGTACTTC. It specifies CASSQNGEQYF.

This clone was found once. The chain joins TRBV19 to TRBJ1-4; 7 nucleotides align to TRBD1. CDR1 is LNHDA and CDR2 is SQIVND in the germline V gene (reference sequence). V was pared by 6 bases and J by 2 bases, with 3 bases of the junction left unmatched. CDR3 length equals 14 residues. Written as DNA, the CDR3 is TGTGCCAGTAGGCCGACAGGGACTAATGAAAAACTGTTTTTT. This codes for CASRPTGTNEKLFF.

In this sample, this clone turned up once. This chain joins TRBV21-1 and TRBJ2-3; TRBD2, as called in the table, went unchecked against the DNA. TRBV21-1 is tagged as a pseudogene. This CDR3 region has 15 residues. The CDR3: CASSKAPVSTDTQYF. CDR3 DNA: TGTGCCAGCAGCAAAGCTCCGGTCAGCACAGATACGCAGTATTTT.

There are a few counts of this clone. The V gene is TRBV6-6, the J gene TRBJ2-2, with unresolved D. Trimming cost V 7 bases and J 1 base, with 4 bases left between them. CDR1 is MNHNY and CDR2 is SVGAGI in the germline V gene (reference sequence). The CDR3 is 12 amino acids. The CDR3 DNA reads TGTGCCAGCACCAAGAACACCGGGGAGCTGTTTTTT. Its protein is CASTKNTGELFF.

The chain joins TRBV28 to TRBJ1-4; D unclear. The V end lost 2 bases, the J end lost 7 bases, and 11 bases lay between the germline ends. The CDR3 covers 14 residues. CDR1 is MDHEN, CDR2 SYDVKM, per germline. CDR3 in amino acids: CASSLNGKGEKLFF. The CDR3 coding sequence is TGTGCCAGCAGTTTAAACGGGAAGGGTGAAAAACTGTTTTTT. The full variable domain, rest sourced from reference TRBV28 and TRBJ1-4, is DVKVTQSSRYLVKRTGEKVFLECVQDMDHENMFWYRQDPGLGLRLIYFSYDVKMKEKGDIPEGYSVSREKKERFSLILESASTNQTSMYLCASSLNGKGEKLFFGSGTQLSVL.

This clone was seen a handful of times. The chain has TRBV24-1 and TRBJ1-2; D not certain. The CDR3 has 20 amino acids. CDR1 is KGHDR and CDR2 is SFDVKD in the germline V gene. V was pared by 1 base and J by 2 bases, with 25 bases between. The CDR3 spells CATSDFSVRQPLTPNYGYTF. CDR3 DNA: TGTGCCACCAGTGATTTTTCAGTGCGGCAGCCGTTGACGCCGAACTATGGCTACACCTTC.

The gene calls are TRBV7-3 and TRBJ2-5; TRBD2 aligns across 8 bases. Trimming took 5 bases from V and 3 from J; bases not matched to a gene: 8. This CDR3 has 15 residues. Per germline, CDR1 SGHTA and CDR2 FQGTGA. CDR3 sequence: CASSRGSGREETQYF. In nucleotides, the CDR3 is TGTGCCAGCAGCAGGGGAAGCGGGAGAGAAGAGACCCAGTACTTC. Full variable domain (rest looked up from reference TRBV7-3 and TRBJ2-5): GAGVSQTPSNKVTEKGKYVELRCDPISGHTALYWYRQSLGQGPEFLIYFQGTGAADDSGLPNDRFFAVRPEGSVSTLKIQRTERGDSAVYLCASSRGSGREETQYFGPGTRLLVL.

The CDR3 nucleotides read TGTGCCAGCAGTTACTCGCCAGGGCGGACTGAAGCTTTCTTT. Translated: CASSYSPGRTEAFF. This rearrangement joins TRBV6-2 or TRBV6-3 to TRBJ1-1; weak D call: TRBD1 (5 bases). CDR3 size: 14 residues. Per germline, CDR1 MNHEY and CDR2 SVGEGT. The germline V and J ends were trimmed by 0 bases and 5 bases, with 10 bases remaining between them.

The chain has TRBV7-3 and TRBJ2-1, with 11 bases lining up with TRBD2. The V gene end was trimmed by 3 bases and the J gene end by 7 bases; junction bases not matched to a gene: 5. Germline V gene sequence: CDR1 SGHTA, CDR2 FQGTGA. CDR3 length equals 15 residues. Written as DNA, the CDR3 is TGTGCCAGCAGCTTCACTAGCGGGAGAGGAAATGAGCAGTTCTTC. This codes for CASSFTSGRGNEQFF.

Here the CDR3 reads CASSEFGGEGYGYTF. The DNA for the CDR3 is TGTGCCAGCAGTGAATTCGGAGGGGAGGGGTATGGCTACACCTTC. This chain uses TRBV25-1 with TRBJ1-2, with D possibly being TRBD1 (5 bases). The CDR3 consists of 15 residues. V lost 1 base, J lost 5 bases, and 14 bases lay in between. Germline lookup yields CDR1 MGHDK and CDR2 SYGVNS.

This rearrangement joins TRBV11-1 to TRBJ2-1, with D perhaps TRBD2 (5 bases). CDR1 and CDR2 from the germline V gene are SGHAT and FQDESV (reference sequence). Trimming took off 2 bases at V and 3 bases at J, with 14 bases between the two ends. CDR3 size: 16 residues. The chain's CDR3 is CASSLRLGANYNEQFF. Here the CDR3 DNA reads TGTGCCAGCAGCTTAAGGTTGGGAGCCAACTACAATGAGCAGTTCTTC.